The 3 T cell receptor beta chains below were found in one sample sequenced in a study of cytomegalovirus exposure and HLA in healthy donors. Primers included in the PCR were 60 Vbeta and 13 Jbeta primers. The data were produced by immunoSEQ multiplex PCR, yet TCRdb's version contains in-frame clones alone and is incomplete. Reported are 100,000 to 150,000 clones; the ten largest clones contain more than 1.5%. The specimen sequenced was PBMCs. These receptors were collected from a man aged 18-30 years in good health and CMV-seronegative.

The genes are TRBV7-8 and TRBJ2-1; tentatively, D is TRBD2 (5 bases). The V end was cut by 0 bases, the J end by 0 bases, with 9 bases between. The CDR3 consists of 16 residues. The germline V gene has CDR1 SGHVS and CDR2 FQNEAQ. The CDR3 sequence: CASSLAGVSSYNEQFF. The CDR3, as DNA: TGTGCCAGCAGCTTAGCCGGGGTCAGCTCCTACAATGAGCAGTTCTTC.

V gene TRBV28 combines with J gene TRBJ2-5, with D uncertain. Trimming pared 8 bases from V and 4 bases from J, leaving 11 bases between. CDR3 size: 12 residues. Per germline, CDR1 MDHEN and CDR2 SYDVKM. CDR3 in amino acids: CASFGARETQYF. Written as DNA, the CDR3 is TGTGCCAGCTTTGGAGCGAGAGAGACCCAGTACTTC.

V usage is TRBV5-1 and J usage is TRBJ2-7; 11 bases align to TRBD2. The CDR3 covers 15 residues. The J segment lost 4 bases and the V segment lost 0 bases, leaving 3 bases of the junction unmatched. Germline V gives CDR1 SGHRS, CDR2 YFSETQ. The CDR3 nucleotides are TGCGCCAGCAGCTTGGAGCCTAGCGGGGGGTACGAGCAGTACTTC. Translation gives CASSLEPSGGYEQYF.